Each of the 20 T cell receptor beta chains below was sequenced from the same sample in a study of blood T cell repertoires in COVID-19. Measured with immunoSEQ multiplex PCR; TCRdb has only the in-frame clones, and not every one. The table lists fewer than 200,000 clones, 80% to 90% of them singletons. The sample comprised peripheral blood. The receptors stem from a man aged 35-49 years with active or convalescent COVID-19.

The rearrangement uses TRBV10-1 and TRBJ1-1, with a tentative D call TRBD1 (5 bases). V was pared by 0 bases and J by 4 bases, with 9 bases between. Germline lookup yields CDR1 WNHNN and CDR2 SYGVQD (reference sequence). The CDR3 extends over 14 amino acids. The CDR3 nucleotides read TGCGCCAGCAGTGAGTCAGGGGCTGCCACTGAAGCTTTCTTT. Encoded protein: CASSESGAATEAFF.

Turning to this clone: No conserved phenylalanine or tryptophan is present at the end of the CDR3, so a read error is the likely explanation. The DNA is omitted, as the CDR3 cannot be located on it reliably, and the CDR3 follows TCRdb's listing. This chain joins TRBV11-3 and TRBJ1-4; the table's TRBD1 call for D was not verified on the DNA. The germline gives CDR1 SGHNT, CDR2 YENEEA. The CDR3 has 13 residues if both end residues are counted. CDR3 loop: CASSLEFQVCRHG.

This chain links TRBV28 with TRBJ1-2; D is perhaps TRBD1 (5 bases). The ends were cut back, 7 bases at V and 7 bases at J, with 16 bases in the middle. This CDR3 has 13 amino acids. CDR1 is MDHEN and CDR2 is SYDVKM in the germline V gene. The CDR3 DNA sequence: TGTGCCAGCACCGTAGGGGCAGGGTTTGGCTACACCTTC. It encodes CASTVGAGFGYTF.

This chain links TRBV9 with TRBJ1-6; D is perhaps TRBD1 (6 bases). CDR1 SGDLS and CDR2 YYNGEE come from the germline V gene. The CDR3 sequence is 14 residues long. Between the trimmed V and J ends, which lost 4 bases and 7 bases, there was a span of 12 bases. The CDR3 loop is CASSKGVENSPLHF. CDR3 bases: TGTGCCAGCAGCAAGGGGGTTGAAAATTCACCCCTCCACTTT.

V and J are TRBV7-9 and TRBJ1-4, with 8 bases fitting TRBD1. Germline lookup yields CDR1 SEHNR and CDR2 FQNEAQ (reference sequence). The CDR3 consists of 15 residues. The V gene end was trimmed by 5 bases and the J gene end by 3 bases; junction bases not matched to a gene: 5. The CDR3 here is CASSKDRGANEKLFF. CDR3 DNA: TGTGCCAGCAGCAAAGACAGGGGAGCTAATGAAAAACTGTTTTTT.

This sequence joins TRBV29-1 and TRBJ2-7; 7 positions agree with TRBD1. The ends lost 3 bases at V and 0 bases at J; junction bases unmatched: 5. Germline CDR1 reads SQVTM; CDR2 reads ANQGSEA. The CDR3 runs 14 residues. The CDR3 nucleotides are TGCAGCGTTGAGGACAGGCAAAGCTCCTACGAGCAGTACTTC. As protein: CSVEDRQSSYEQYF.

This rearrangement joins TRBV25-1 to TRBJ2-1; 9 positions match TRBD1. This CDR3 is built from 15 residues. Germline V gives CDR1 MGHDK, CDR2 SYGVNS. Unmatched junction bases numbered 11, after V lost 6 bases and J lost 8 bases. The CDR3 DNA follows: TGTGCCAGCAGATCGGACAGGGGCGACTGGGATGAGCAGTTCTTC. Encoded protein: CASRSDRGDWDEQFF.

This clone was recorded at least ten times. The rearrangement links TRBV6-5 to TRBJ2-7; 8 nucleotides match TRBD2. V gave up 6 bases and J gave up 5 bases; unmatched junction bases: 12. Germline V gene lookup returns CDR1 MNHEY and CDR2 SVGAGI. The CDR3 is 15 amino acids. The CDR3 region is CASSPTSGGSDEQYF. The CDR3 nucleotides are TGTGCCAGCAGCCCCACCTCGGGGGGGTCGGACGAGCAGTACTTC.

For the CDR3, the DNA is TGTGCCAGCAGTAGGGGGGGGACATACGAGCAGTACTTC. This sequence encodes CASSRGGTYEQYF. V usage is TRBV27 and J usage is TRBJ2-7, with a tentative D call TRBD2 (7 bases). Trimming took 5 bases from V and 4 from J, leaving 12 bases between them. Germline V gene lookup returns CDR1 MNHEY and CDR2 SMNVEV (reference sequence). The CDR3 runs to 13 residues.

The V gene is TRBV28, the J gene TRBJ1-2; tentative D call: TRBD1 (6 bases). The V gene's germline CDR1 is MDHEN and CDR2 SYDVKM. The CDR3 covers 13 residues. Trimming left V 6 bases short and J 7 bases short, with 15 bases between. CDR3 in DNA: TGTGCCAGCAGAGGAGGGGGGGACTTTGGCTACACCTTC. It is translated as CASRGGGDFGYTF.

The chain has TRBV18 and TRBJ1-5; 12 nucleotides line up with TRBD1. CDR1 and CDR2 (germline): KGHSH, LQKENI. The CDR3 sequence is 16 residues long. V dropped 3 bases and J dropped 6; count of bases not matched to a gene: 6. CDR3 in amino acids: CASSPGTGGAGQPQHF. As DNA, the CDR3 is TGTGCCAGCTCACCCGGGACAGGGGGCGCGGGTCAGCCCCAGCATTTT.

This clone was observed a single time. The chain links TRBV12-3 or TRBV12-4 to TRBJ2-5, with 8 bases lining up with TRBD2. The CDR3 runs to 12 residues. The trim removed 6 bases at V and 5 bases at J, leaving 2 bases unmatched. CDR3 coding DNA: TGTGCCAGCAGGCGGGGGGAGGAGACCCAGTACTTC. Its protein is CASRRGEETQYF.

This clone is a singleton in its sample. The chain is built from TRBV28 and TRBJ1-1; weak D call: TRBD1 (6 bases). The germline V gene encodes CDR1 MDHEN and CDR2 SYDVKM. V was clipped by 5 bases and J by 4 bases, with 14 bases between them. The CDR3 is made up of 14 amino acids. CDR3 sequence reads: CASSVGQRITEAFF. Here the CDR3 DNA reads TGTGCCAGCAGTGTAGGACAGAGAATCACTGAAGCTTTCTTT.

The V and J genes are TRBV6-5 and TRBJ1-4, with 9 bases aligning to TRBD1. CDR3 length: 16 amino acids. CDR1 and CDR2 (germline): MNHEY, SVGAGI. The V and J ends lost 3 bases and 2 bases, in that order; junction bases with no gene match: 4. The CDR3 loop reads CASSYFTGGTNEKLFF. In DNA form, the CDR3 reads TGTGCCAGCAGTTATTTCACAGGGGGCACTAATGAAAAACTGTTTTTT.

The chain uses TRBV11-2 and TRBJ2-3; D might be TRBD2 (5 bases). Trimming took off 0 bases at V and 1 base at J, with 11 bases between the two ends. The CDR3 loop spans 16 amino acids. Germline values: CDR1 SGHAT, CDR2 FQNNGV. The CDR3 here is CASSLEGVSGTDTQYF. CDR3 DNA sequence: TGTGCCAGCAGCTTAGAGGGAGTCTCTGGCACAGATACGCAGTATTTT.

This clone was detected once. The chain links TRBV21-1 to TRBJ2-1; the table assigns TRBD2, which was not confirmed against the DNA. TRBV21-1 is a pseudogene locus. This CDR3 region has 18 residues. CDR3 in amino acids: CASSKLSPGCGGYHEQFF. CDR3 nucleotide sequence: TGTGCCAGCAGCAAATTATCCCCCGGGTGCGGGGGGTACCATGAGCAGTTCTTC.

V usage is TRBV20-1 and J usage is TRBJ2-3; D unclear. Germline values: CDR1 DFQATT, CDR2 SNEGSKA (reference sequence). V lost 4 bases, J lost 5 bases, and 7 bases lay in between. This CDR3 spans 11 amino acids. CDR3: CSAITLDTQYF. The DNA for the CDR3 is TGCAGTGCTATTACTTTAGATACGCAGTATTTT.

Judged by abundance, this clone is medium-sized. The chain is built from TRBV6-5 and TRBJ1-1; a possible D gene is TRBD1 (6 bases). CDR1 and CDR2 from the germline V gene are MNHEY and SVGAGI. The CDR3 totals 15 residues. With 6 bases removed from V and 1 base from J, the gap between germline ends came to 15 bases. The chain's CDR3 is CASRTVGTQNTEAFF. In nucleotides, the CDR3 is TGTGCCAGCAGGACCGTCGGGACACAGAACACTGAAGCTTTCTTT.

The V call is TRBV7-6, the J call TRBJ1-4; 11 bases map to TRBD1. V trimming: 4 bases; J trimming: 5 bases; junction bases outside the gene matches: 3. Germline lookup yields CDR1 SGHVS and CDR2 FNYEAQ. CDR3 length equals 15 residues. The CDR3 region is CASSSGTGGNEKLFF. The CDR3 DNA reads TGTGCCAGCAGCTCGGGGACAGGGGGGAATGAAAAACTGTTTTTT.

The rearrangement uses TRBV7-9 and TRBJ2-7; the D gene is possibly TRBD1 (6 bases). Deletions cut 3 bases from V and 2 bases from J, with 8 bases between. This CDR3 has 13 amino acids. Germline CDR1 reads SEHNR; CDR2 reads FQNEAQ (reference sequence). The CDR3 DNA is TGTGCCAGCAGCTTTACAGGGCCCTACGAGCAGTACTTC. This sequence encodes CASSFTGPYEQYF.